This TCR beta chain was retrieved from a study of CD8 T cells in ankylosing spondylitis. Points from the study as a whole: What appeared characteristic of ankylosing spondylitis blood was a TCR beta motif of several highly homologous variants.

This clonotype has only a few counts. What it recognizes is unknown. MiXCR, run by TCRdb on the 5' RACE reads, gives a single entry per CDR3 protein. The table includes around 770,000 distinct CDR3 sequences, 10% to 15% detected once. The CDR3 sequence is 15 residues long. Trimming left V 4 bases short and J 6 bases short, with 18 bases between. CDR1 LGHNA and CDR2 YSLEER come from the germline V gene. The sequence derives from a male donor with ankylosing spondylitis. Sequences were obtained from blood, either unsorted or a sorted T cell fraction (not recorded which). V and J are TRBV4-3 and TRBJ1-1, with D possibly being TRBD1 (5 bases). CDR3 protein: CASSPLARGYAEAFF. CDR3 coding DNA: TGCGCCAGCAGCCCCCTGGCCCGGGGCTATGCTGAAGCTTTCTTT.